A single sample is the source of the 29 T cell receptor beta chains below, sequenced in a study of T cell repertoires in cytomegalovirus infection (dated by TCRdb to the late 2010s). Sequencing was carried out with an Illumina HiSeq 1500. TCRdb itself trimmed the public reads at Q25 with fastp, ran MiXCR and retained productive beta chains. Each entry merges the rows of one CDR3 protein and shows their most common DNA and genes. The sample table shows under 850,000 distinct CDR3 sequences, and 35% are seen once. In total, the top ten clones hold under 3% of the sample. The sample was PBMCs. These TCRs come from a human donor in good health (CMV status not recorded). Some clones in this sample may be carry-over from other donors' samples.

The rearrangement joins TRBV7-6 to TRBJ1-6, with 7 nucleotides matching TRBD1. The ends lost 1 base at V and 7 bases at J; junction bases unmatched: 7. This CDR3 region has 16 residues. Germline CDR1 and CDR2: SGHVS and FNYEAQ. CDR3 sequence: CASSLGPGTANSPLHF. CDR3 DNA sequence: TGTGCCAGCAGCTTAGGACCCGGGACAGCAAATTCACCCCTCCACTTT. The full variable domain, completed using reference TRBV7-6 and TRBJ1-6, is GAGVSQSPRYKVTKRGQDVALRCDPISGHVSLYWYRQALGQGPEFLTYFNYEAQQDKSGLPNDRFSAERPEGSISTLTIQRTEQRDSAMYRCASSLGPGTANSPLHFGNGTRLTVT.

The chain has TRBV28 and TRBJ2-1; D is uncertain. CDR1 and CDR2 from the germline V gene are MDHEN and SYDVKM. CDR3 size: 16 residues. V lost 1 base and J lost 4, with 14 bases in between. CDR3 bases: TGTGCCAGCAGTTTATTATTGGGTTCCCTATACAATGAGCAGTTCTTC. The encoded protein is CASSLLLGSLYNEQFF.

The rearrangement uses TRBV10-2 and TRBJ1-6; TRBD1 matches at 11 bases. From germline, CDR1 is WSHSY and CDR2 SAAADI. V shed 10 bases, J shed 9 bases, and the junction held 5 bases outside the gene matches. The CDR3 has 13 amino acids. In DNA form, the CDR3 reads TGCGCCACCTCGGGACAGGGGGGTTCACCCCTCCACTTT. It encodes CATSGQGGSPLHF.

This clonotype was counted a few times. The V gene is TRBV6-5, the J gene TRBJ2-7; 7 nucleotides agree with TRBD1. The J segment lost 3 bases and the V segment lost 0 bases, leaving 5 bases of the junction unmatched. Looked up from germline, CDR1 is MNHEY and CDR2 is SVGAGI. CDR3 length equals 15 residues. The CDR3 nucleotides read TGTGCCAGCAGTTACTCGAACAGGGGAATCTACGAGCAGTACTTC. Its protein product is CASSYSNRGIYEQYF.

This clonotype has just a few counts. The chain combines TRBV12-3 or TRBV12-4 with TRBJ1-5; 12 bases align to TRBD1. This CDR3 comprises 20 residues. V shed 6 bases, J shed 3 bases, and the junction held 18 bases outside the gene matches. The CDR3 sequence is CASSRSLFRDRGLFNQPQHF. For the CDR3, the DNA is TGTGCCAGCAGCCGAAGTCTGTTCAGGGACAGGGGGCTTTTCAATCAGCCCCAGCATTTT.

In its sample, this clonotype was seen a few times. This chain joins TRBV6-5 and TRBJ1-6; unclear D gene. The CDR3 is 16 residues long. Germline CDR1 MNHEY, CDR2 SVGAGI. Trimming left V 0 bases short and J 3 bases short, with 9 bases between. CDR3 protein: CASSYSYRSYNSPLHF. For the CDR3, the DNA is TGTGCCAGCAGTTACTCGTATAGAAGCTATAATTCACCCCTCCACTTT.

The chain employs TRBV6-6 and TRBJ1-5, with 7 bases identical to TRBD1. The trim removed 4 bases at V and 2 bases at J, leaving 14 bases unmatched. CDR3 size: 18 residues. CDR1 is MNHNY, CDR2 SVGAGI, per germline (reference sequence). The CDR3 region has the DNA TGTGCCAGCAGTTCAACGCCGGCAACAGGGGTAGGCAATCAGCCCCAGCATTTT. It yields the protein CASSSTPATGVGNQPQHF.

The CDR3 DNA follows: TGTGCCAGTAGTATGGGACAGGGGGCAATGCTATACAATGAGCAGTTCTTC. This encodes CASSMGQGAMLYNEQFF. The chain has TRBV19 and TRBJ2-1; 12 bases match TRBD1. J was trimmed by 4 bases and V by 3 bases; bases with no gene match: 7. This CDR3 has 17 residues. Looked up from germline, CDR1 is LNHDA and CDR2 is SQIVND (reference sequence).

The gene calls are TRBV6-5 and TRBJ2-7, with D possibly matching TRBD2 (6 bases). This CDR3 has 14 residues. Germline V gene data show CDR1 as MNHEY and CDR2 as SVGAGI. V was trimmed by 2 bases and J by 1 base, leaving 9 bases between them. CDR3 nucleotide sequence: TGTGCCAGCAGTTACATGGGGGGTTCCTACGAGCAGTACTTC. This gives the protein CASSYMGGSYEQYF.

This chain uses TRBV19 with TRBJ2-6, with 7 bases aligning to TRBD1. This CDR3 comprises 15 residues. V shed 10 bases, J shed 2 bases, and the junction held 8 bases outside the gene matches. Germline V gene data show CDR1 as LNHDA and CDR2 as SQIVND (reference sequence). The CDR3 region is CATGDRAPGANVLTF. The CDR3 bases are TGTGCCACCGGAGACAGGGCTCCTGGGGCCAACGTCCTGACTTTC.

This clonotype showed up just a few times. This chain connects TRBV6-5 to TRBJ2-6, with D unclear. The germline V gene encodes CDR1 MNHEY and CDR2 SVGAGI. This CDR3 is 15 amino acids long. V lost 5 bases and J lost 3, with 11 bases in between. The CDR3 DNA is TGTGCCAGCAGTCCACAGCCAAATGGGGCCAACGTCCTGACTTTC. It yields the protein CASSPQPNGANVLTF.

V usage is TRBV29-1 and J usage is TRBJ2-7; 9 bases align to TRBD1. Germline trimming cut 5 bases from V and 5 bases from J; bases unmatched to any gene: 4. CDR3 size: 12 residues. Germline V lookup: CDR1 SQVTM, CDR2 ANQGSEA. The CDR3, as DNA: TGCAGCGTTCCGGACAGGGGCCACGAGCAGTACTTC. Residues: CSVPDRGHEQYF.

There are many counts of this clonotype. The chain uses TRBV7-3 and TRBJ2-7; possibly TRBD1 or TRBD2 for D (5 bases each). Trimming took off 3 bases at V and 9 bases at J, with 15 bases between the two ends. In germline, CDR1 is SGHTA, CDR2 FQGTGA. The CDR3 is 13 residues long. The CDR3 region is CASSFRFGAPQYF. The CDR3 DNA follows: TGTGCCAGCAGCTTTCGTTTCGGGGCGCCGCAGTACTTC.

This clonotype has a handful of counts. The rearrangement joins TRBV4-1 to TRBJ1-6; unclear D gene. The germline V gene encodes CDR1 MGHRA and CDR2 YSYEKL. This CDR3 is 14 amino acids long. The V end was cut by 1 base, the J end by 9 bases, with 10 bases between. The CDR3 bases are TGCGCCAGCAGCCAAGGGGTTGAGGCTTCACCCCTCCACTTT. Translation: CASSQGVEASPLHF.

The rearrangement joins TRBV29-1 to TRBJ1-1, with unresolved D. CDR3 size: 15 residues. The germline V gene encodes CDR1 SQVTM and CDR2 ANQGSEA. V was trimmed by 2 bases and J by 2 bases, leaving 15 bases between them. The CDR3 sequence is CSVESGLAANTEAFF. The DNA of the CDR3 is TGCAGCGTTGAATCGGGTTTGGCCGCTAACACTGAAGCTTTCTTT.

This clonotype was observed a few times. The rearrangement uses TRBV6-5 and TRBJ1-5; the D gene is possibly TRBD1 (6 bases). CDR3 size: 16 residues. V was trimmed by 4 bases and J by 2 bases, leaving 15 bases between them. Per the germline V gene, CDR1 is MNHEY and CDR2 is SVGAGI. For the CDR3, the DNA is TGTGCCAGCAGTTCCACCGGCAGGGGAGGCAATCAGCCCCAGCATTTT. Amino acid sequence: CASSSTGRGGNQPQHF.

The rearrangement joins TRBV5-4 to TRBJ1-2; unclear D gene. In germline, CDR1 is SGHNT, CDR2 YYREEE (reference sequence). The CDR3 length is 15 residues. Trimming removed 2 bases at V and 7 bases at J, with 18 bases between. This chain's CDR3 is CASSFTGPLGGGYTF. CDR3 DNA: TGTGCCAGCAGCTTTACCGGGCCCCTGGGCGGTGGCTACACCTTC.

The chain links TRBV10-3 to TRBJ2-1; TRBD2 is a possible D gene (5 bases). Germline assignment: CDR1 ENHRY and CDR2 SYGVKD. CDR3 length: 16 amino acids. Between the trimmed V and J ends, which lost 8 bases and 2 bases, there was a span of 19 bases. This CDR3 is CAIGSASWGTYNEQFF. The CDR3 DNA sequence: TGTGCCATCGGTAGCGCCTCATGGGGAACCTACAATGAGCAGTTCTTC.

This clonotype has more than one count but fewer than ten. The CDR3 protein is CASSLAWAKTDTQYF. The CDR3 bases are TGTGCCAGCAGCTTAGCATGGGCTAAGACAGATACGCAGTATTTT. The chain couples TRBV7-2 to TRBJ2-3, with D uncertain. Trimming cost V 0 bases and J 3 bases, with 10 bases left between them. The CDR3 loop spans 15 amino acids. The germline V gene has CDR1 SGHTA and CDR2 FQGNSA.

This clonotype was observed many times. J is TRBJ2-5 and V is TRBV7-6; D unresolved. The CDR3 extends over 14 amino acids. V gave up 6 bases and J gave up 1 base, with 12 bases separating them. The germline CDR1 and CDR2 sequences are SGHVS and FNYEAQ. CDR3 protein: CASRKLASQETQYF. The CDR3 region has the DNA TGTGCCAGCAGAAAATTAGCTTCCCAAGAGACCCAGTACTTC.

This clonotype was seen more than once but under ten times. The chain combines TRBV27 with TRBJ2-5; 7 positions match TRBD2. This CDR3 has 16 residues. CDR1 and CDR2 from the germline V gene are MNHEY and SMNVEV (reference sequence). With V trimmed by 5 bases and J by 3 bases, 12 bases remained unmatched. The CDR3 DNA sequence: TGTGCCAGCAGTCCAGATTCCCCTACTAGCGAAGAGACCCAGTACTTC. It encodes CASSPDSPTSEETQYF.

The chain recombines TRBV20-1 with TRBJ1-2; D is undetermined. Germline CDR1 is DFQATT and CDR2 is SNEGSKA (reference sequence). CDR3 length equals 10 residues. Trimming cost V 0 bases and J 11 bases, with 7 bases left between them. The CDR3 spells CSAREDLYTF. The CDR3 DNA sequence: TGCAGTGCTAGAGAGGATTTGTACACCTTC.

The chain uses TRBV10-3 and TRBJ2-1; D is possibly TRBD2 (6 bases). V was shortened by 9 bases and J by 3 bases, with 18 bases between the two germline ends. The CDR3 length is 15 residues. Germline V gene lookup returns CDR1 ENHRY and CDR2 SYGVKD. Here the CDR3 reads CAITRDSLNYNEQFF. CDR3 in DNA: TGTGCCATAACTCGGGACTCCTTGAACTACAATGAGCAGTTCTTC.

This clonotype has more than one count but fewer than ten. This chain connects TRBV29-1 to TRBJ2-7; D gene uncertain. Germline-derived CDR1 and CDR2 are SQVTM and ANQGSEA. CDR3 length: 13 amino acids. Trimming pared 4 bases from V and 2 bases from J, leaving 12 bases between. The CDR3 nucleotides are TGCAGCGTTGGGACGGAGCTCCCCTACGAGCAGTACTTC. This encodes CSVGTELPYEQYF.

This chain connects TRBV2 to TRBJ2-7; 8 bases match TRBD1. There are 16 residues in the CDR3. Germline CDR1 reads SNHLY; CDR2 reads FYNNEI. V was clipped by 5 bases and J by 3 bases; unmatched bases: 12. The CDR3, as DNA: TGTGCCAGCAGTCCGATGTATGGGACAGGTCTCTACGAGCAGTACTTC. This gives the protein CASSPMYGTGLYEQYF. The full variable domain, in which reference TRBV2 and TRBJ2-7 provide the parts outside the CDR3, is EPEVTQTPSHQVTQMGQEVILRCVPISNHLYFYWYRQILGQKVEFLVSFYNNEISEKSEIFDDQFSVERPDGSNFTLKIRSTKLEDSAMYFCASSPMYGTGLYEQYFGPGTRLTVT.

The chain joins TRBV27 to TRBJ2-7; 10 bases align to TRBD2. Germline CDR1 reads MNHEY; CDR2 reads SMNVEV (reference sequence). There are 18 residues in the CDR3. Trimming removed 2 bases from V and 2 bases from J; junction bases left unmatched: 12. In DNA, the CDR3 is TGTGCCAGCAGTTTAAAGGTAGCGGGAGGTAGGGGAACCTACGAGCAGTACTTC. This codes for CASSLKVAGGRGTYEQYF.

The chain has TRBV4-1 and TRBJ1-3, with D possibly TRBD1 on 6 matching bases. The CDR3 sequence is 16 residues long. Trimming took 4 bases from V and 0 from J, leaving 13 bases between them. In germline, CDR1 is MGHRA, CDR2 YSYEKL. In nucleotides, the CDR3 is TGCGCCAGCAGCCTACAGGGACTCGACTCTGGAAACACCATATATTTT. Amino acid sequence: CASSLQGLDSGNTIYF.

The CDR3 DNA follows: TGTGCCAGCAGTGAACAACTGAACACTGAAGCTTTCTTT. Translating it yields CASSEQLNTEAFF. The rearrangement links TRBV12-3 or TRBV12-4 to TRBJ1-1, with D uncertain. The CDR3 consists of 13 residues. Trimming cost V 5 bases and J 0 bases, with 7 bases left between them.

The chain links TRBV7-8 to TRBJ1-5; 7 positions match TRBD1. Trimming at V came to 1 base and at J to 4 bases, leaving 7 bases not matched to a gene. Germline V CDR1 and CDR2: SGHVS, FQNEAQ. This CDR3 is built from 16 residues. As DNA, the CDR3 is TGTGCCAGCAGCTTAGTTGGGACAGTTACAAATCAGCCCCAGCATTTT. Encoded protein: CASSLVGTVTNQPQHF.